This note documents a single TCR beta chain sequence. No antigen is known for it. These data originate in a study of T cells in localized non-small cell lung cancer. CDR1 and CDR2 from the germline V gene are SGHNT and YENEEA. The CDR3 runs 16 residues. The V end lost 3 bases, the J end lost 4 bases, and 16 bases lay between the germline ends. Profiled with immunoSEQ multiplex PCR; TCRdb holds only in-frame clones, not every one. The sample records 2,500 or so clones, 35% to 45% being singletons. General study results and limits: Sequencing covered just one tumor region, so heterogeneity cannot be ruled out. Across samples, adjacent lung featured a median around 60 of the top 100 tumor clones. It was uninvolved adjacent lung that showed the highest T cell clonality, exceeding tumor.

The specimen comprised lymph node tissue, sampled before any cancer treatment. The rearrangement links TRBV11-3 to TRBJ1-3, with D unclear. The receptor was isolated from a male donor at least 60 years old with stage II squamous cell lung carcinoma. CDR3 in amino acids: CASSLSPQRGGNTIYF. For the CDR3, the DNA is TGTGCCAGCAGCTTGAGTCCTCAGAGAGGGGGAAACACCATATATTTT.